This T cell receptor beta chain was retrieved from a study of post-analysis software for immune sequencing data. Broader study findings: Compared with controls, patients showed significantly lower normalized Chao1 diversity.

About this clonotype itself: Its antigen remains unknown.

Unique molecular identifiers had been added to the TCR beta cDNA libraries. TCRdb called the PCR reads again in MiXCR, with one record for every CDR3 protein. This table has hundreds of thousands of distinct CDR3 sequences, approximately 42% appearing once. The clonotype originates from a girl aged 2 to 10 with multiple sclerosis. Sample: blood.

The DNA for the CDR3 is TGCAGTGCTAGAGGATGGGGTAGCGGGATGGACCACATTCAGTACTTC. Residues: CSARGWGSGMDHIQYF. The genes are TRBV20-1 and TRBJ2-4; 8 nucleotides match TRBD2. Germline values: CDR1 DFQATT, CDR2 SNEGSKA (reference sequence). The CDR3 length is 16 residues. Unmatched junction bases numbered 13, after V lost 1 base and J lost 8 bases.